A single sample gave rise to the 31 T cell receptor beta chains below, sequenced in a study of cytomegalovirus exposure and HLA in healthy donors. Use of 60 Vbeta and 13 Jbeta primers characterized the PCR. The assay was immunoSEQ multiplex PCR, and TCRdb's table has in-frame clones only and misses some. The data contain roughly 120,000 clones, approximately 80% of them singletons. Input material: PBMCs. These receptors were obtained from a man aged 45-60 years in good health and CMV-seronegative.

V is TRBV19 and J is TRBJ2-2; no clear D gene. The germline V gene encodes CDR1 LNHDA and CDR2 SQIVND (reference sequence). Trimming took 7 bases from V and 1 from J, leaving 10 bases between them. This CDR3 has 14 residues. CDR3 DNA: TGTGCCAGTAAAATCCAGGAGAACACCGGGGAGCTGTTTTTT. Encoded protein: CASKIQENTGELFF.

V gene TRBV20-1 combines with J gene TRBJ2-5; D might be TRBD2 (5 bases). The V gene lost 5 bases and the J gene lost 7 bases, with 8 bases spanning the gap. This CDR3 region has 10 residues. Germline lookup yields CDR1 DFQATT and CDR2 SNEGSKA (reference sequence). The CDR3 here is CSAAEATQYF. CDR3 sequence (DNA): TGCAGTGCTGCGGAGGCGACCCAGTACTTC.

The chain employs TRBV10-3 and TRBJ2-3, with D perhaps matching TRBD2 (7 bases). CDR3 size: 15 residues. CDR1 is ENHRY, CDR2 SYGVKD, per germline. The germline V and J ends were trimmed by 3 bases and 2 bases, with 12 bases remaining between them. The CDR3 here is CAISDSRGATDTQYF. For the CDR3, the DNA is TGTGCCATCAGTGATTCCCGGGGGGCCACAGATACGCAGTATTTT.

V is TRBV5-1 and J is TRBJ2-5; D perhaps matches TRBD2 (6 bases). Germline CDR1 and CDR2: SGHRS and YFSETQ. With 0 bases removed from V and 5 bases from J, the gap between germline ends came to 11 bases. The CDR3 runs to 14 residues. The CDR3 here is CASSLEAGRETQYF. CDR3 coding DNA: TGCGCCAGCAGCTTGGAGGCGGGGAGGGAGACCCAGTACTTC.

DNA for the CDR3: TGTGCAAGTCGCTTCCCGAGGGGGCGGGGGGGATACAATGAGCAGTTCTTC. This gives the protein CASRFPRGRGGYNEQFF. The rearrangement joins TRBV12-2 to TRBJ2-1; the table's D call of TRBD2 was not tested on the DNA. TRBV12-2 is noted as a pseudogene. This CDR3 region has 17 residues.

J is TRBJ2-5 and V is TRBV29-1; 9 positions match TRBD2. CDR3 size: 17 residues. The V and J ends lost 8 bases and 7 bases, in that order; junction bases with no gene match: 23. Germline V lookup: CDR1 SQVTM, CDR2 ANQGSEA. The CDR3 is CSSLGGESSGGGGTQYF. In nucleotides, the CDR3 is TGCAGCTCACTTGGCGGAGAAAGTAGCGGGGGAGGGGGGACCCAGTACTTC.

This clone turned up a few times. V usage is TRBV27 and J usage is TRBJ2-2; TRBD2 matches 15 bases. The CDR3 spans 22 residues. The trim removed 6 bases at V and 6 bases at J, leaving 23 bases unmatched. The germline V gene has CDR1 MNHEY and CDR2 SMNVEV (reference sequence). CDR3 protein: CASSKDRAGLAGGVPISGELFF. The CDR3 bases are TGTGCCAGCAGCAAAGACAGGGCGGGACTAGCGGGGGGAGTCCCCATCTCCGGGGAGCTGTTTTTT.

V gene TRBV19 combines with J gene TRBJ1-5, with D perhaps TRBD1 (5 bases). V lost 3 bases and J lost 4, with 22 bases in between. The CDR3 is 18 residues long. Germline V gives CDR1 LNHDA, CDR2 SQIVND (reference sequence). Here the CDR3 DNA reads TGTGCCAGTAGTATCCCCCCCGGCAGGGCATCAACAAATCAGCCCCAGCATTTT. Protein: CASSIPPGRASTNQPQHF.

This clone was detected only a few times. This chain uses TRBV15 with TRBJ2-5, with a tentative D call TRBD1 (6 bases). The J call could be wrong; TRBJ2-7 is a better fit for the DNA end. The CDR3 is 13 amino acids. Germline V gene sequence: CDR1 LNHNV, CDR2 YYDKDF (reference sequence). The CDR3, as DNA: TGTGCCACCAGCGAGGGGGTCACCTACGAGCAGTACTTC. It translates to CATSEGVTYEQYF.

This sequence joins TRBV4-3 and TRBJ1-2; 7 bases are shared with TRBD1. The germline gives CDR1 LGHNA, CDR2 YSLEER. This CDR3 is 15 amino acids long. After removal of 4 bases from V and 5 bases from J, the junction contained 10 bases not matched to a gene. CDR3 region: CASSPQSTGKYGYTF. CDR3 sequence (DNA): TGCGCCAGCAGCCCCCAGTCGACAGGGAAATATGGCTACACCTTC.

V and J are TRBV28 and TRBJ2-3; 11 bases are shared with TRBD1. V lost 6 bases to trimming and J lost 5 bases; unmatched junction nucleotides: 1. The CDR3 spans 13 residues. The germline V gene encodes CDR1 MDHEN and CDR2 SYDVKM. CDR3 region: CASRGTGGDTQYF. In DNA form, the CDR3 reads TGTGCCAGCAGAGGGACAGGGGGAGATACGCAGTATTTT.

The chain is built from TRBV7-8 and TRBJ1-4; D gene uncertain. Germline V gene sequence: CDR1 SGHVS, CDR2 FQNEAQ. The length of the CDR3 is 13 residues. V was shortened by 5 bases and J by 7 bases, with 11 bases between the two germline ends. In DNA, the CDR3 is TGTGCCAGCAGCCCCCGGGTGGGTGAAAAACTGTTTTTT. Amino acids: CASSPRVGEKLFF.

The rearrangement uses TRBV5-1 and TRBJ2-1; 8 positions match TRBD1. With 0 bases clipped from V and 2 bases from J, the junction kept 4 bases outside the gene matches. Germline lookup yields CDR1 SGHRS and CDR2 YFSETQ. The CDR3 totals 16 residues. The CDR3 bases are TGCGCCAGCAGCTTGGAAGGACAGGGCACCTACAATGAGCAGTTCTTC. The encoded protein is CASSLEGQGTYNEQFF.

The V and J genes are TRBV4-2 and TRBJ2-7, with D perhaps matching TRBD2 (6 bases). This CDR3 has 15 residues. Germline lookup yields CDR1 LGHNA and CDR2 YNFKEQ. The V and J ends lost 0 bases and 0 bases respectively, with 9 bases between them. CDR3: CASSQESGVSYEQYV. DNA for the CDR3: TGTGCCAGCAGCCAAGAATCGGGGGTCTCCTACGAGCAGTACGTC.

The chain combines TRBV29-1 with TRBJ2-7; TRBD1 matches at 8 bases. CDR3 length equals 12 residues. The germline gives CDR1 SQVTM, CDR2 ANQGSEA. V dropped 2 bases and J dropped 5; count of bases not matched to a gene: 2. CDR3 sequence reads: CSVEQGAHEQYF. DNA of the CDR3: TGCAGCGTTGAACAGGGGGCCCACGAGCAGTACTTC.

The genes are TRBV19 and TRBJ2-6, with TRBD1 matching 8 bases. CDR1 and CDR2 (germline): LNHDA, SQIVND (reference sequence). V dropped 6 bases and J dropped 0; count of bases not matched to a gene: 7. The CDR3 is made up of 17 amino acids. The DNA for the CDR3 is TGTGCCAGTAGACCGGGACAGGCCATCTCTGGGGCCAACGTCCTGACTTTC. This gives the protein CASRPGQAISGANVLTF. The whole variable domain, filled in from reference TRBV19 and TRBJ2-6, reads DGGITQSPKYLFRKEGQNVTLSCEQNLNHDAMYWYRQDPGQGLRLIYYSQIVNDFQKGDIAEGYSVSREKKESFPLTVTSAQKNPTAFYLCASRPGQAISGANVLTFGAGSRLTVL.

V and J are TRBV5-4 and TRBJ2-2; 7 bases agree with TRBD1. The CDR3 sequence is 18 residues long. V was clipped by 4 bases and J by 5 bases; unmatched bases: 17. CDR1 SGHNT and CDR2 YYREEE come from the germline V gene (reference sequence). The CDR3 spells CASSPKGPGQTTTGELFF. The CDR3 nucleotides are TGTGCCAGCAGCCCTAAGGGACCGGGACAGACTACTACCGGGGAGCTGTTTTTT.

A note on this clone: This sample also contains other DNA sequences that code for the same CDR3. The V call is TRBV19, the J call TRBJ1-2, with D possibly being TRBD1 (5 bases). Trimming left V 6 bases short and J 5 bases short, with 7 bases between. The germline V gene has CDR1 LNHDA and CDR2 SQIVND (reference sequence). This CDR3 has 11 amino acids. CDR3 in DNA: TGTGCCAGTAGCCAGGGATATGGCTACACCTTC. This sequence encodes CASSQGYGYTF.

This clone has a single count. The V and J genes are TRBV7-3 and TRBJ2-6; D may be TRBD1 (6 bases). The CDR3 has 20 amino acids. Trimming left V 1 base short and J 2 bases short, with 21 bases between. In germline, CDR1 is SGHTA, CDR2 FQGTGA. The CDR3 region is CASSLIGAGASQPGANVLTF. CDR3 nucleotides: TGTGCCAGCAGCTTAATAGGGGCAGGGGCCAGCCAACCTGGGGCCAACGTCCTGACTTTC.

The rearrangement links TRBV4-1 to TRBJ2-1; the match to TRBD2 covers 11 bases. CDR1 MGHRA and CDR2 YSYEKL come from the germline V gene. V was clipped by 1 base and J by 9 bases; unmatched bases: 5. This CDR3 comprises 15 residues. CDR3 residues: CASSQGLAGLGEQFF. In DNA form, the CDR3 reads TGCGCCAGCAGCCAAGGACTAGCGGGGTTGGGTGAGCAGTTCTTC.

To note about this clone: Germline is not matched at one junction end, which may reflect a read error. This chain connects TRBV29-1 to TRBJ2-3; 7 bases line up with TRBD1. CDR1 and CDR2 (germline): SQVTM, ANQGSEA. The CDR3 extends over 11 amino acids. The CDR3, as DNA: TGCAGCGCCCAGGGGCAGGGGGAATGGGGTTTT. Translating gives CSAQGQGEWGF.

The chain couples TRBV19 to TRBJ1-2; no definite D call. V gave up 3 bases and J gave up 1 base, with 6 bases separating them. The CDR3 consists of 13 residues. From germline, CDR1 is LNHDA and CDR2 SQIVND (reference sequence). The CDR3 sequence: CASSIQINYGYTF. As DNA, the CDR3 is TGTGCCAGTAGTATCCAGATTAACTATGGCTACACCTTC.

The chain couples TRBV4-1 to TRBJ2-6; D not certain. V was clipped by 0 bases and J by 2 bases, with 8 bases between them. Germline V gene data show CDR1 as MGHRA and CDR2 as YSYEKL. The CDR3 contains 16 residues. The CDR3 sequence: CASSQDPGTGANVLTF. The CDR3 coding sequence is TGCGCCAGCAGCCAAGATCCAGGAACTGGGGCCAACGTCCTGACTTTC.

The chain has TRBV7-2 and TRBJ2-7; no definite D call. The CDR3 consists of 15 residues. Trimming shortened V by 1 base and J by 7 bases, and 17 bases separated the two germline ends. Germline CDR1 SGHTA, CDR2 FQGNSA. The chain's CDR3 is CASSLGPMAPGEQYF. CDR3 coding DNA: TGTGCCAGCAGCTTAGGCCCCATGGCCCCCGGGGAGCAGTACTTC.

The chain links TRBV7-2 to TRBJ1-2; D perhaps matches TRBD1 (6 bases). The CDR3 is 14 residues long. V dropped 5 bases and J dropped 7 bases, with 17 bases sitting between them. Germline CDR1 reads SGHTA; CDR2 reads FQGNSA. For the CDR3, the DNA is TGTGCCAGCAGCGTCGACACAGGGACGAGTGGCTACACCTTC. Protein product: CASSVDTGTSGYTF.

The rearrangement joins TRBV19 to TRBJ1-5; TRBD1 aligns across 9 bases. Germline V gene sequence: CDR1 LNHDA, CDR2 SQIVND (reference sequence). The V and J ends lost 7 bases and 7 bases, in that order; junction bases with no gene match: 17. The CDR3 consists of 17 residues. The CDR3 DNA sequence: TGTGCCAGTATTCCGAGCCGGGACAGGGAGACGCGGCAGCCCCAGCATTTT. Protein sequence: CASIPSRDRETRQPQHF.

This sequence joins TRBV29-1 and TRBJ2-7; D remains ambiguous. The CDR3 is 13 residues long. V shed 7 bases and J shed 0 bases, with 13 bases lying between them. The V gene's germline CDR1 is SQVTM and CDR2 ANQGSEA. The CDR3 protein is CSAEDYSSYEQYF. CDR3 coding DNA: TGCAGCGCAGAAGATTATAGCTCCTACGAGCAGTACTTC.

This rearrangement joins TRBV18 to TRBJ1-4; 7 bases agree with TRBD1. Looked up from germline, CDR1 is KGHSH and CDR2 is LQKENI. The CDR3 has 17 residues. Trimming at V came to 3 bases and at J to 0 bases, leaving 7 bases not matched to a gene. The CDR3 DNA follows: TGTGCCAGCTCACCGACCGGCACAGGGGCAACTAATGAAAAACTGTTTTTT. Its translation: CASSPTGTGATNEKLFF.

This clone was recorded once. The chain employs TRBV6-5 and TRBJ1-5; tentative D call: TRBD1 (6 bases). CDR1 is MNHEY and CDR2 is SVGAGI in the germline V gene. Trimming took off 6 bases at V and 0 bases at J, with 12 bases between the two ends. This CDR3 comprises 15 residues. CDR3 residues: CASSPDRSSNQPQHF. For the CDR3, the DNA is TGTGCCAGCAGCCCGGACAGATCTAGCAATCAGCCCCAGCATTTT.

In this sample, this clone turned up once. CDR3 amino acids: CASSEGGTVGGETQYF. CDR3 DNA sequence: TGTGCCAGCAGTGAAGGGGGGACTGTGGGGGGAGAGACCCAGTACTTC. The rearrangement uses TRBV6-1 and TRBJ2-5, with D perhaps TRBD2 (6 bases). V was pared by 1 base and J by 4 bases, with 16 bases between. Germline CDR1 MNHNS, CDR2 SASEGT. The CDR3 consists of 16 residues.

This clone was recorded once. The V and J genes are TRBV14 and TRBJ2-2; TRBD1 aligns across 8 bases. The J segment lost 5 bases and the V segment lost 6 bases, leaving 11 bases of the junction unmatched. Germline values: CDR1 SGHDN, CDR2 FVKESK. The CDR3 contains 16 residues. The CDR3 DNA is TGTGCCAGCAGGAGGGCCGGGACAGGAGGGACCGGGGAGCTGTTTTTT. Amino acids: CASRRAGTGGTGELFF.